This T cell receptor beta chain came from a study of cytomegalovirus exposure and HLA in healthy donors (dated by TCRdb to the late 2010s). Context from the whole study: According to an earlier analysis of around 600 of the donors, about 180 million T cells yielded roughly 100 million unique TCR beta sequences and roughly 280 Gb of sequence data. About five DR-DQ haplotypes were handled as single units for association and clustering because linkage in the cohort was strong. Approximately 310 gigabases of sequencing data and around 87 million unique TCR sequences were included in an early release covering around 650 HLA-typed donors. All discovery cohort repertoires had been generated on a single sequencing platform. Both class I and class II loci were covered by HLA typing, at four-digit resolution. The study was designed to test whether signatures of past pathogen exposure could be identified by cataloging public T cell receptors. Besides the first cohort of around 670 subjects, a separate validation cohort made up of 120 or so different subjects was used. Rather than drawing on any new phenotypic data, the later analysis identified candidate immune exposures from TCR beta sequences and the way those sequences occurred across donors. To predict cytomegalovirus infection status, the study combined high-throughput TCR immunosequencing, statistical association of individual TCRs with disease status, and machine learning. To study patterns of TCR occurrence, a later analysis re-analyzed previously published TCR beta repertoires from hundreds of donors and added high-resolution HLA genotyping. The study used immunosequencing to profile the T cell repertoires of approximately 650 subjects and linked those repertoires to cytomegalovirus serostatus. An earlier analysis of roughly 600 of the donors used high-throughput TCR beta sequencing to judge whether each TCR beta V gene segment behaved as functional or pseudogenic. Among 300 to 500 genotyped donors of the cohort, an average of approximately 220,000 unique TCR beta nucleotide sequences was sequenced per donor, of which roughly 17% were non-productive. A later genetic analysis took genome-wide SNP genotypes for about three fifths of the roughly 670 donors and used that subset as a discovery cohort. Of the 350 to 450 genotyped donors, over 65% fell in the genetic ancestry cluster associated with self-reported Caucasian donors. Donor age, sex, ethnicity and CMV serostatus were compiled together with the repertoire data. Typing coverage differed by locus: A, B, C, DRB1 and DQB1 were typed in roughly 620-630 donors, DQA1 in 522, DPA1 in some 610, and DPB1 in 400 to 480. The study at large found these results: Across donors, most TCR sequences were observed very rarely, whereas some public TCRs were present in many individuals. For the cohort, immune exposure information was limited to CMV serostatus. Only TCR beta chains were sequenced in this cohort, and the absence of alpha or paired-chain data limited detectable features. A later genetic analysis associated a missense DCLRE1C variant with V-gene and J-gene trimming of TCR beta chains, and an independent cohort replicated the association. According to a later analysis, most CMV-associated TCR beta chains appeared to be HLA-restricted, and the HLA associations seemed to be driven largely by CMV exposure. In a later analysis, HLA-associated TCR beta chains were found to be more clonally expanded and to have lower generation probabilities than equally common non-associated chains. Because the 87-base-pair reads could not distinguish some IMGT-functional V segments, including TRBV6-2 and TRBV6-3, those segments were excluded. A cluster of highly shared sequence variants was judged likely to be a technical artifact of the sequencing pipeline. Because some donors lacked HLA typing at each locus, the association tests relied only on the typed subset. According to a later analysis, TCR association rates differed among HLA loci, with DRB1 alleles showing the most associated TCRs and HLA-C alleles showing the fewest. At a false discovery rate of 0.05, a later analysis linked fewer than 20,000 TCR beta sequences to specific HLA alleles. Because counts were too low, seventeen rarely observed V segments, including chromosome 9 orphons, were excluded from the earlier analysis of a few hundred of the donors. Broadly in line with IMGT annotations, most TCR beta V segments showed up in productive rearrangements about 87% or about 30% of the time in an earlier analysis of several hundred of the donors. In the study, 150 to 200 TCR beta chains were listed as associated with cytomegalovirus. Roughly uniform sequencing depth across donors was assumed in presence/absence analyses, although this assumption may not hold. The authors suggested that the approach could potentially be extended to other disease states and immunological phenotypes. When HLA alleles, especially DR and DQ, strongly co-occurred, TCR associations were difficult to assign to individual alleles. A few of the identified cytomegalovirus-associated TCR beta chains were confirmed in vitro to be specific for cytomegalovirus antigens. A later genetic analysis reported fewer N-insertions in productive TCRs among donors in an Asian-associated ancestry cluster than the roughly 700-donor mean. Correlated functional status among segregating V segments might reflect linkage disequilibrium, but an unknown experimental factor could not be ruled out. Several of the top co-occurrence clusters appeared to be linked to parvovirus B19, influenza, CMV and Epstein-Barr virus, according to a later analysis. In both the original and validation cohorts, the classifier was reported to diagnose cytomegalovirus status with high specificity and sensitivity. A further reported finding was that TCR beta sequences accurately predicted the HLA-A and HLA-B alleles for most subjects in the first cohort.

V has 5 bases trimmed and J has 2 bases trimmed; junction bases matching no gene number 3. Per the germline V gene (reference sequence), LNHDA is the CDR1 and SQIVND is the CDR2. Spanning cysteine to phenylalanine, the CDR3 consists of 14 amino acids. Only the CDR3 DNA stays, 42 bases, in frame from base 1. The library was generated by the immunoSEQ multiplex PCR assay. For the multiplex PCR, a mixture combining 60 forward primers for TCR Vbeta segments and 13 reverse primers for TCR Jbeta segments was used. A multiplex PCR assay on genomic DNA amplified the CDR3 region of rearranged TCR beta genes. Amplified TCR beta libraries were sequenced as 87-base-pair reads on the Illumina HiSeq System. For the original study's pipeline: A later analysis tallied tens of millions of unique TCR beta chains across the 550 to 850 repertoires, and some 10 million of those chains were shared by two or more donors. A nearest-neighbor algorithm error-corrected the raw reads and collapsed the reads into unique sequences, merging closely related sequences to remove PCR and sequencing errors. CDR3 sequences were aligned to IMGT reference sequences to assign V, D and J gene segments. For a sequence to be retained, a match of at least six nucleotides to both a V gene segment and a J gene segment was required. A rearrangement counted as productive if the CDR3 had no stop codons and remained in frame with V and J, and every other rearrangement counted as non-productive. Following IMGT convention, CDR3 was defined as the stretch from the second conserved V-encoded cysteine to the conserved J-encoded phenylalanine. Sequences without an unambiguous match to a single V gene segment were excluded from the earlier analysis of several hundred of the donors. In an earlier analysis of approximately 560 of the donors, a V segment was called functional when productive rearrangements were above 56.7%, and segregating when the standard deviation between donors exceeded 5%. To diagnose cytomegalovirus status from the catalog of TCR beta chain sequences, a statistical classification framework was built. A later analysis assigned V and J genes by comparing TCR nucleotide sequences with IMGT/GENE-DB human TR gene sequences. The TCRdist pipeline was used in a later analysis to assign CDR3 sequences and most-parsimonious VDJ recombination scenarios. A later analysis defined each TCR beta chain by its CDR3 amino acid sequence plus V-gene family, and excluded reads lacking a unique V-gene family. To address suspected cross-contamination and a sequencing artifact, a later analysis removed under 600 highly shared, low-generation-probability nucleotide sequences. For each public chain, a later analysis derived a clonal expansion index from normalized ranks of inferred template counts within each repertoire. A later analysis computed generation probabilities with a VDJ recombination model fitted to out-of-frame rearrangements, and checked the results against IGoR. In a later analysis, TCR-TCR, TCR-HLA and TCR-CMV co-occurrence was scored with hypergeometric tests, and a repertoire-size bias correction was applied to TCR pairs. To estimate false discovery rates, a later analysis permuted the HLA or CMV assignments 20 times. In a later analysis, co-occurring TCRs were grouped using DBSCAN, with TCRdist sequence similarity added in when clustering inside HLA-allele-positive subsets. Repertoires with fewer than 30,000 or more than 120,000 public chains, plus five repertoires with anomalous nucleotide sharing, were excluded from co-occurrence clustering. Here the immuneACCESS table is served through TCRdb, limited to in-frame sequences with V and J called. Missing clones are a known gap in these copies; in checked studies unresolved V genes cover under half, and the rest lacks a known reason. V, J and clone size derive from that table, while D and trimming were established from the DNA sequence. For this sample there are tens of thousands of clones; more than 70% appear just once. Around a quarter of the sample goes to the ten largest clones.

Of note for this clone: Its antigen is not yet known. Nothing much larger sits one base from this clone, and base qualities are not available.

The cohort was made up of 650 to 700 healthy bone marrow donors. At the time of sampling, every cohort member was nominally healthy, though immune exposures that went unrecorded were likely present. The donor was CMV seropositive and was included in the group of approximately 300 seropositive cohort members. Each donor provided a peripheral blood sample, and peripheral blood mononuclear cells were used for TCR beta sequencing. The Qiagen DNeasy Blood Extraction Kit was used to extract genomic DNA from the blood cell samples. This TCR derives from a woman aged 35 to 49 in good health and CMV-seropositive. Specimen: PBMCs. The chain is made from TRBV19 and TRBJ2-1, with TRBD2 identical over 7 junction bases. The CDR3 protein sequence reads: CASSWGGTYNEQFF. The nucleotide sequence is given as TGTGCCAGTAGTTGGGGGGGAACCTACAATGAGCAGTTCTTC.